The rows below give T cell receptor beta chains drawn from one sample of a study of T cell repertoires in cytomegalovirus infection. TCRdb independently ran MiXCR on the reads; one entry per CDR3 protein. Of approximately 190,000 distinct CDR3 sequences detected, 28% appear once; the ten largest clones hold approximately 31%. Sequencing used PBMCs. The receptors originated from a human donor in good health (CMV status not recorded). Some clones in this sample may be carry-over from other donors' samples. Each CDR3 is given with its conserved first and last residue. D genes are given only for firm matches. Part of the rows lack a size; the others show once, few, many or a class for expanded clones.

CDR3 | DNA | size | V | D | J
CSVREPTEAFF | TGCAGCGTTAGGGAGCCCACTGAAGCTTTCTTT | few | TRBV29-1 | - | TRBJ1-1
CSGQETNTEAFF | TGCAGCGGACAGGAGACGAACACTGAAGCTTTCTTT | - | TRBV29-1 | - | TRBJ1-1
CASRPQGRDTQYF | TGTGCCAGCAGACCCCAGGGTAGAGATACGCAGTATTTT | few | TRBV25-1 | - | TRBJ2-3
CASSHFTGSRTEAFF | TGTGCCAGTAGCCACTTTACAGGGAGTCGGACTGAAGCTTTCTTT | few | TRBV19 | - | TRBJ1-1
CASNLMPYEQYF | TGTGCCAGCAACCTTATGCCCTACGAGCAGTACTTC | - | TRBV2 | - | TRBJ2-7
CSVESNSQEAFF | TGCAGCGTTGAAAGCAATTCACAGGAAGCTTTCTTT | - | TRBV29-1 | - | TRBJ1-1
CASSPGGSSTDTQYF | TGTGCCAGCAGTCCCGGGGGTTCGAGCACAGATACGCAGTATTTT | - | TRBV28 | - | TRBJ2-3
CASSYQRRGLNQPQHF | TGTGCCAGCAGCTACCAGCGGAGGGGACTCAATCAGCCCCAGCATTTT | - | TRBV4-2 | - | TRBJ1-5
CASSHGANEQFF | TGTGCCAGCAGCCATGGAGCTAATGAGCAGTTCTTC | - | TRBV5-6 | - | TRBJ2-1
CASSHGGTYGYTF | TGTGCCAGCAGTCATGGTGGAACCTATGGCTACACCTTC | few | TRBV12-3/TRBV12-4 | - | TRBJ1-2
CASSPRQGSSYEQYF | TGTGCCAGTAGTCCCCGACAGGGGAGCTCCTACGAGCAGTACTTC | few | TRBV19 | TRBD1 | TRBJ2-7
CASSLEGLGANTGELFF | TGTGCCAGCAGCTTGGAGGGTTTAGGAGCGAACACCGGGGAGCTGTTTTTT | - | TRBV9 | - | TRBJ2-2
CSAREILQGAPYGYTF | TGCAGTGCTAGAGAGATATTACAGGGGGCCCCTTATGGCTACACCTTC | - | TRBV20-1 | TRBD1 | TRBJ1-2
CASSLVGEETQYF | TGTGCCAGCAGCTTAGTAGGAGAGGAGACCCAGTACTTC | many | TRBV7-2 | - | TRBJ2-5
CASSDTDRDYEQYF | TGTGCCAGCAGTGACACGGACAGGGACTACGAGCAGTACTTC | few | TRBV25-1 | TRBD1 | TRBJ2-7
CASTRTGNTEAFF | TGTGCCAGCACAAGGACAGGGAACACTGAAGCTTTCTTT | - | TRBV6-6 | TRBD1 | TRBJ1-1
CASSLLTRGEGRNTEAFF | TGTGCCAGCAGCTTATTAACGAGGGGGGAGGGGCGGAACACTGAAGCTTTCTTT | many | TRBV7-3 | - | TRBJ1-1
CASSFSHRNSPLHF | TGTGCCAGCAGCTTTTCACATAGGAATTCACCCCTCCACTTT | - | TRBV5-5 | - | TRBJ1-6
CASSSPDRYNEQFF | TGTGCCAGCAGCTCACCGGACCGCTACAATGAGCAGTTCTTC | few | TRBV7-2 | - | TRBJ2-1
CASRTGLSLYGYTF | TGTGCCAGCAGAACGGGACTCTCACTCTATGGCTACACCTTC | - | TRBV12-3/TRBV12-4 | - | TRBJ1-2
CASKSPGQGRGEQFF | TGTGCCAGTAAATCCCCGGGACAGGGCCGAGGGGAGCAGTTCTTC | - | TRBV19 | TRBD1 | TRBJ2-1
CASSPGTTVLLTQYF | TGTGCCAGCAGCCCCGGGACTACCGTCCTACTGACCCAGTACTTC | - | TRBV7-6 | TRBD2 | TRBJ2-5
CASSESTTEQPQHF | TGTGCCAGCAGTGAATCCACAACTGAGCAGCCCCAGCATTTT | - | TRBV2 | - | TRBJ1-5
CASTLGRVSGANVLTF | TGTGCCAGCACCCTCGGCCGGGTCTCTGGGGCCAACGTCCTGACTTTC | many | TRBV7-3 | - | TRBJ2-6
CASSLGAPGTGNTIYF | TGTGCCAGCAGCTTAGGGGCCCCGGGAACTGGAAACACCATATATTTT | few | TRBV11-2 | - | TRBJ1-3
CAISVTGIDGNSPLHF | TGTGCCATCAGTGTGACAGGAATCGATGGTAATTCACCCCTCCACTTT | - | TRBV10-3 | - | TRBJ1-6
CASSFGTGSYEQYF | TGTGCCAGCAGCTTCGGGACAGGGTCCTACGAGCAGTACTTC | - | TRBV27 | TRBD1 | TRBJ2-7
CASSSGASQGEAFF | TGTGCCAGCAGCTCTGGGGCATCACAGGGAGAAGCTTTCTTT | - | TRBV5-5 | - | TRBJ1-1
CASSGGGAGVQPQHF | TGTGCCAGCAGTGGAGGGGGCGCGGGGGTGCAGCCCCAGCATTTT | - | TRBV2 | TRBD1 | TRBJ1-5
CSVEETGGGGYTF | TGCAGCGTTGAAGAAACGGGGGGGGGAGGCTACACCTTC | - | TRBV29-1 | - | TRBJ1-2
CAWSVPRGLNTEAFF | TGTGCCTGGAGTGTACCGAGGGGTTTGAACACTGAAGCTTTCTTT | - | TRBV30 | - | TRBJ1-1
CASSLVVGDRGIGTDTQYF | TGTGCCAGCAGCTTGGTGGTTGGGGACAGGGGGATAGGCACAGATACGCAGTATTTT | - | TRBV5-5 | TRBD1 | TRBJ2-3
CASKGQGDYEQYF | TGTGCCAGTAAGGGACAGGGGGATTACGAGCAGTACTTC | - | TRBV19 | TRBD1 | TRBJ2-7
CSAADRTTGELFF | TGCAGTGCTGCCGACCGAACCACCGGGGAGCTGTTTTTT | few | TRBV20-1 | - | TRBJ2-2
CASSEGALTGELFF | TGTGCCAGCAGTGAGGGGGCGTTGACCGGGGAGCTGTTTTTT | few | TRBV5-6 | TRBD1 | TRBJ2-2
CASSDRRGDNYGYTF | TGTGCCAGCAGTGATCGAAGGGGCGACAACTATGGCTACACCTTC | few | TRBV2 | - | TRBJ1-2
CASRAGTGKDTIYF | TGTGCCAGCAGAGCCGGGACGGGGAAGGACACCATATATTTT | once | TRBV6-4 | - | TRBJ1-3
CASSPQGTGRNEQYF | TGTGCCAGCAGCCCCCAAGGGACAGGGAGGAACGAGCAGTACTTC | few | TRBV9 | TRBD1 | TRBJ2-7
CASSHGETQYF | TGTGCCAGCAGCCACGGGGAGACCCAGTACTTC | few | TRBV6-2/TRBV6-3 | - | TRBJ2-5
CASSYGDSLHTEAFF | TGTGCCAGCAGTTACGGGGACAGTTTGCACACTGAAGCTTTCTTT | few | TRBV6-2/TRBV6-3 | TRBD1 | TRBJ1-1
CASSLLQGAETQYF | TGTGCCAGCAGCTTGTTACAGGGGGCTGAGACCCAGTACTTC | few | TRBV7-9 | TRBD1 | TRBJ2-5
CASSPNSNQPQHF | TGTGCCAGCAGCCCTAATAGCAATCAGCCCCAGCATTTT | many | TRBV7-2 | - | TRBJ1-5
CASSHRRQGLNTEAFF | TGTGCCAGCAGTCACCGAAGACAGGGGTTGAACACTGAAGCTTTCTTT | - | TRBV11-1 | TRBD1 | TRBJ1-1
CASRTDPNTEAFF | TGTGCCAGCAGGACAGACCCGAACACTGAAGCTTTCTTT | - | TRBV6-5 | - | TRBJ1-1